These 11 T cell receptor beta chains originate from one sample sequenced in a study of tumor-infiltrating lymphocytes in localized non-small cell lung cancer. TCRdb's copy holds only in-frame clones and misses some; the assay was immunoSEQ multiplex PCR. The sample lists about 12,000 clones; about 78% were seen once. Specimen: uninvolved lung tissue not adjacent to the tumor. The origin of the receptors is a human donor with non-small cell lung cancer.

The V gene is TRBV7-2, the J gene TRBJ1-2; the D is unclear. The CDR3 contains 13 residues. Trimming removed 5 bases from V and 6 bases from J, with 13 bases in between. Germline CDR1 SGHTA, CDR2 FQGNSA. The CDR3 DNA follows: TGTGCCAGCAGCCCCGGACCGGTTAATGGCTACACCTTC. This gives the protein CASSPGPVNGYTF.

The rearrangement links TRBV6-6 to TRBJ2-1; TRBD2 aligns across 13 bases. Losses at the gene ends were 9 bases for V and 9 bases for J; bases not matched to a gene: 5. This CDR3 is built from 13 residues. Germline lookup yields CDR1 MNHNY and CDR2 SVGAGI (reference sequence). The CDR3 DNA reads TGTGCCAGTCGGACTAGCGGGAGTGCTGAGCAGTTCTTC. This sequence encodes CASRTSGSAEQFF.

The chain is built from TRBV4-3 and TRBJ1-1; D unclear. Trimming pared 1 base from V and 8 bases from J, leaving 8 bases between. The CDR3 contains 12 residues. Germline loops: CDR1 LGHNA, CDR2 YSLEER. CDR3 region: CASSQGEREAFF. The CDR3 nucleotides are TGCGCCAGCAGCCAAGGCGAAAGGGAAGCTTTCTTT.

The genes are TRBV5-4 and TRBJ2-7; TRBD1 is a possible D gene (5 bases). Trimming pared 7 bases from V and 4 bases from J, leaving 15 bases between. The CDR3 covers 13 residues. The germline CDR1 and CDR2 sequences are SGHNT and YYREEE (reference sequence). DNA of the CDR3: TGTGCCAGCCAGTTCGACAGATCATACGAGCAGTACTTC. Translated: CASQFDRSYEQYF.

The J gene is TRBJ2-2, the V gene TRBV6-5, with 8 bases lining up with TRBD1. The CDR3 is 13 residues long. Germline V CDR1 and CDR2: MNHEY, SVGAGI. V lost 6 bases and J lost 7; bases outside the gene matches: 4. The CDR3 here is CASSRQGIGELFF. The CDR3 DNA sequence: TGTGCCAGCAGCCGACAGGGGATCGGGGAGCTGTTTTTT.

This clone is medium-sized in the sample. The chain links TRBV30 to TRBJ1-6; D remains ambiguous. This CDR3 is 12 amino acids long. CDR1 and CDR2 (germline): GTSNPN, SVGIG (reference sequence). The V end lost 2 bases, the J end lost 7 bases, and 6 bases lay between the germline ends. CDR3 DNA sequence: TGTGCCTGGAGTAAGAACAATTCACCCCTCCACTTT. Translation gives CAWSKNNSPLHF.

CDR3 region: CASSLSLGAGYNSPLHF. In DNA form, the CDR3 reads TGTGCCAGCAGCTTATCCCTGGGTGCGGGGTATAATTCACCCCTCCACTTT. V and J are TRBV7-8 and TRBJ1-6; D unclear. V lost 2 bases, J lost 4 bases, and 15 bases lay in between. Germline loops: CDR1 SGHVS, CDR2 FQNEAQ. The CDR3 is 17 residues long.

With respect to this clone: Germline is not matched at one junction end, which may reflect a read error. This sequence joins TRBV5-6 and TRBJ2-3; D is unclear. Germline V CDR1 and CDR2: SGHDT, YYEEEE. There are 13 residues in the CDR3. The CDR3 here is CASTLSRADTQYF. The CDR3 DNA reads TGTGCCAGCACCTTGTCAAGGGCAGATACGCAGTATTTT.

This chain connects TRBV7-9 to TRBJ2-7; D is unresolved. Per the germline V gene, CDR1 is SEHNR and CDR2 is FQNEAQ (reference sequence). CDR3 length: 16 residues. V dropped 5 bases and J dropped 3 bases, with 20 bases sitting between them. CDR3 in amino acids: CASSPYGQERNYEQYF. The CDR3 region has the DNA TGTGCCAGCAGCCCATATGGCCAGGAACGAAACTACGAGCAGTACTTC. The variable domain in full, with the rest retrieved from reference TRBV7-9 and TRBJ2-7, is DTGVSQNPRHKITKRGQNVTFRCDPISEHNRLYWYRQTLGQGPEFLTYFQNEAQLEKSRLLSDRFSAERPKGSFSTLEIQRTEQGDSAMYLCASSPYGQERNYEQYFGPGTRLTVT.

The rearrangement joins TRBV19 to TRBJ1-2, with a weak D call TRBD1 (5 bases). The CDR3 contains 14 residues. Trimming pared 5 bases from V and 4 bases from J, leaving 14 bases between. CDR1 is LNHDA and CDR2 is SQIVND in the germline V gene (reference sequence). The CDR3 sequence: CASSPRRQSYGYTF. In nucleotides, the CDR3 is TGTGCCAGTAGTCCCAGACGACAGTCCTATGGCTACACCTTC.

The V call is TRBV11-3, the J call TRBJ2-5; D gene ambiguous. Gene TRBJ2-7 matches the end of the DNA better, so the J call may be wrong. This CDR3 is 12 amino acids long. Germline CDR1 and CDR2: SGHNT and YENEEA. The CDR3 sequence is CASSLAGSEQYF. The CDR3, as DNA: TGTGCCAGCAGCTTAGCCGGGTCCGAGCAGTACTTC.